This entry lists 31 T cell receptor beta chains sequenced from one sample in a study of T cells in Graves' hyperthyroidism and ophthalmopathy. TCR beta CDR3 regions were amplified from RNA transcripts. Carried out on the TCR CDR3, a first-round RT-PCR used the HTBI primer set. TCRdb fed the multiplex PCR reads into MiXCR, producing one record per CDR3 protein. Here the sample spans roughly 500,000 distinct CDR3 sequences, 46% being singletons. Sample: peripheral blood or thyroid tissue (not recorded which). All receptors derive from an adult woman with Graves' disease, either hyperthyroidism or ophthalmopathy (not recorded which).

In this sample, this clonotype turned up many times. V gene TRBV7-6 combines with J gene TRBJ1-5; D gene ambiguous. The CDR3 extends over 15 amino acids. Trimming cost V 0 bases and J 3 bases, with 9 bases left between them. The germline CDR1 and CDR2 sequences are SGHVS and FNYEAQ. The CDR3 coding sequence is TGTGCCAGCAGCTTAGCTCTGGGGAACAATCAGCCCCAGCATTTT. Translated: CASSLALGNNQPQHF.

This clonotype was seen repeatedly, ten times or more. The chain is built from TRBV6-5 and TRBJ1-2; no reliable D call. V lost 4 bases and J lost 0, with 15 bases in between. The CDR3 is 16 amino acids. Germline V gene lookup returns CDR1 MNHEY and CDR2 SVGAGI. The CDR3 loop is CASSLSPHESNYGYTF. In DNA, the CDR3 is TGTGCCAGCAGTTTATCTCCACACGAATCTAACTATGGCTACACCTTC.

The rearrangement joins TRBV7-2 to TRBJ1-1; D may be TRBD1 (5 bases). The CDR3 totals 15 residues. Germline V gives CDR1 SGHTA, CDR2 FQGNSA. V dropped 5 bases and J dropped 3 bases, with 16 bases sitting between them. CDR3 amino acids: CASSPGPTRDTEAFF. DNA for the CDR3: TGTGCCAGCAGCCCGGGACCGACGAGGGACACTGAAGCTTTCTTT.

V and J are TRBV7-2 and TRBJ1-2, with a weak D call TRBD1 (5 bases). This CDR3 has 15 residues. The V gene lost 2 bases and the J gene lost 8 bases, with 18 bases spanning the gap. The germline CDR1 and CDR2 sequences are SGHTA and FQGNSA. CDR3 nucleotides: TGTGCCAGCAGCTTATATCAGGGCCCTATGGGGGGCTACACCTTC. Its protein product is CASSLYQGPMGGYTF.

This clonotype was recorded a few times. This sequence joins TRBV20-1 and TRBJ2-7; the D gene is possibly TRBD2 (6 bases). Germline V lookup: CDR1 DFQATT, CDR2 SNEGSKA (reference sequence). There are 15 residues in the CDR3. The V gene lost 3 bases and the J gene lost 4 bases, with 19 bases spanning the gap. The CDR3 DNA follows: TGCAGTGCTAGTCGACCCCTGGGAGGTCGGTACGAGCAGTACTTC. Amino acids: CSASRPLGGRYEQYF.

The gene calls are TRBV5-1 and TRBJ2-6; D is uncertain. The V gene lost 10 bases and the J gene lost 17 bases, with 19 bases spanning the gap. Germline V lookup: CDR1 SGHRS, CDR2 YFSETQ. CDR3 size: 11 residues. The CDR3 spells CAPSPRCGLTF. The CDR3 bases are TGCGCCCCCTCCCCTAGATGCGGATTGACTTTC.

On this clonotype itself: This is likely a read error, given that the CDR3 carries no conserved phenylalanine or tryptophan at its end. Because the CDR3's place on the DNA is in doubt, the DNA is left out and the CDR3 is given as listed by TCRdb. This chain uses TRBV27 with TRBJ1-1. The germline V gene encodes CDR1 MNHEY and CDR2 SMNVEV (reference sequence). The CDR3 totals 10 residues, both ends included. The CDR3 spells CASSLDAGEV.

The V and J genes are TRBV7-9 and TRBJ1-2; unclear D gene. The CDR3 is 13 amino acids. From germline, CDR1 is SEHNR and CDR2 FQNEAQ (reference sequence). Deletions cut 3 bases from V and 7 bases from J, with 12 bases between. The CDR3, as DNA: TGTGCCAGCAGCTTCGGGCCCGGGGTTGGCTACACCTTC. It codes for CASSFGPGVGYTF.

The rearrangement joins TRBV4-1 to TRBJ2-7; 7 bases map to TRBD1. Germline loops: CDR1 MGHRA, CDR2 YSYEKL. The CDR3 contains 15 residues. Germline trimming cut 3 bases from V and 2 bases from J; bases unmatched to any gene: 7. CDR3 sequence (DNA): TGCGCCAGCAGCCACCCGGGACAGCGTACCTACGAGCAGTACTTC. Its translation: CASSHPGQRTYEQYF.

The chain couples TRBV10-3 to TRBJ1-4; no reliable D call. The germline V and J ends were trimmed by 4 bases and 0 bases, with 6 bases remaining between them. The CDR3 has 14 residues. Germline values: CDR1 ENHRY, CDR2 SYGVKD. The CDR3, as DNA: TGTGCCATCAGTGGGGGTTCAACTAATGAAAAACTGTTTTTT. This sequence encodes CAISGGSTNEKLFF.

This chain joins TRBV15 and TRBJ1-5; no definite D call. The CDR3 runs 14 residues. Trimming took off 1 base at V and 3 bases at J, with 7 bases between the two ends. CDR1 and CDR2 from the germline V gene are LNHNV and YYDKDF (reference sequence). The CDR3 bases are TGTGCCACCAGCAGAGGGGCAGACAATCAGCCCCAGCATTTT. It is translated as CATSRGADNQPQHF.

A note on this clonotype: With a much larger clone just one base away, this may be a read error. Here the CDR3 omits its conserved ending phenylalanine or tryptophan, so a read error is the likely source. The rearrangement links TRBV5-1 to TRBJ1-1; D ambiguous. The germline V gene has CDR1 SGHRS and CDR2 YFSETQ. V gave up 4 bases and J gave up 4 bases, with 17 bases separating them. The CDR3 has 15 residues. In nucleotides, the CDR3 is TGCGCCAGCAGCCCCGGCGGGGTTGTTGGCACTGAAGCTTTCCTT. It translates to CASSPGGVVGTEAFL.

The V call is TRBV20-1, the J call TRBJ2-7, with D possibly matching TRBD2 (5 bases). The CDR3 runs to 14 residues. Trimming shortened V by 1 base and J by 2 bases, and 12 bases separated the two germline ends. The germline gives CDR1 DFQATT, CDR2 SNEGSKA (reference sequence). The CDR3 here is CSARVPGNTYEQYF. In nucleotides, the CDR3 is TGCAGTGCTAGAGTTCCCGGGAATACCTACGAGCAGTACTTC.

This clonotype occurred many times. The chain is built from TRBV4-1 and TRBJ2-7, with a weak D call TRBD1 (6 bases). The CDR3 runs 15 residues. CDR1 is MGHRA, CDR2 YSYEKL, per germline. Trimming took off 4 bases at V and 4 bases at J, with 17 bases between the two ends. The CDR3 loop reads CASSLNFRGSYEQYF. CDR3 DNA sequence: TGCGCCAGCAGCCTAAACTTCAGGGGCTCGTACGAGCAGTACTTC.

A few counts support this clonotype. The chain joins TRBV11-2 to TRBJ2-7, with D tentatively TRBD1 (5 bases). V lost 1 base to trimming and J lost 3 bases, with 16 bases between them. The CDR3 spans 16 residues. Germline CDR1 SGHAT, CDR2 FQNNGV. The CDR3 spells CASSLVPPRTSYEQYF. CDR3 DNA sequence: TGTGCCAGCAGCTTAGTACCTCCCAGGACAAGCTACGAGCAGTACTTC.

In its sample, this clonotype was seen a few times. This rearrangement joins TRBV7-8 to TRBJ2-7; D perhaps matches TRBD2 (6 bases). The CDR3 contains 15 residues. Germline V lookup: CDR1 SGHVS, CDR2 FQNEAQ. V lost 5 bases and J lost 0, with 14 bases in between. In DNA form, the CDR3 reads TGTGCCAGCAGCGCCGGGGGAGGTGCCTCCTACGAGCAGTACTTC. Protein: CASSAGGGASYEQYF.

The sample holds many counts of this clonotype. The chain links TRBV20-1 to TRBJ1-5; the D is unclear. This CDR3 region has 15 residues. Trimming stripped 3 bases from V and 2 bases from J, with 14 bases between. Germline values: CDR1 DFQATT, CDR2 SNEGSKA (reference sequence). CDR3 coding DNA: TGCAGTGCTAGTGACGTCCAGGCGCGCAATCAGCCCCAGCATTTT. Translating gives CSASDVQARNQPQHF.

A note on this clonotype: In this CDR3 the conserved last residue, phenylalanine or tryptophan, is missing, so a read error is likely. This chain joins TRBV4-1 and TRBJ1-2; 11 positions match TRBD1. Germline values: CDR1 MGHRA, CDR2 YSYEKL. Trimming removed 0 bases from V and 0 bases from J; junction bases left unmatched: 6. The CDR3 is 18 residues long. The CDR3 DNA reads TGCGCCAGCAGCCAAGATGGACAGGGGGCAAGGTCTAACTATGGCTACACCCTC. This translates into CASSQDGQGARSNYGYTL.

This clonotype was counted many times. V is TRBV2 and J is TRBJ1-1, with D perhaps TRBD1 (5 bases). Trimming pared 7 bases from V and 11 bases from J, leaving 14 bases between. The CDR3 loop spans 11 amino acids. From germline, CDR1 is SNHLY and CDR2 FYNNEI. This CDR3 is CASITGREAFF. As DNA, the CDR3 is TGTGCCAGCATTACGGGACGGGAGGCTTTCTTT.

Regarding this clonotype: This sequence may be a read error, since a much larger clone differs from it by one base. CDR3 DNA: TGCGCCAGCAGCCAAGATATACCCACTCCTGGGACCAACGTCCTGACTTTC. Translating it yields CASSQDIPTPGTNVLTF. The chain has TRBV7-9 and TRBJ2-6; D gene unclear. CDR1 is SEHNR, CDR2 FQNEAQ, per germline (reference sequence). The CDR3 runs to 17 residues.

V is TRBV7-8 and J is TRBJ1-1; D may be TRBD1 (5 bases). The ends were cut back, 4 bases at V and 10 bases at J, with 13 bases in the middle. The length of the CDR3 is 12 residues. Germline V gives CDR1 SGHVS, CDR2 FQNEAQ. Here the CDR3 DNA reads TGTGCCAGCAGCTCATCGGACACCGGAGCTTTCTTT. Protein: CASSSSDTGAFF.

The rearrangement joins TRBV29-1 to TRBJ1-1; D unresolved. The CDR3 sequence is 13 residues long. Deletions cut 8 bases from V and 4 bases from J, with 17 bases between. Germline values: CDR1 SQVTM, CDR2 ANQGSEA. This CDR3 is CSLRTFLSTEAFF. In nucleotides, the CDR3 is TGCAGCCTCCGGACCTTCCTGAGCACTGAAGCTTTCTTT.

This clonotype was detected ten times or more. V is TRBV24-1 and J is TRBJ2-5; 12 nucleotides agree with TRBD2. CDR3 size: 15 residues. Per germline, CDR1 KGHDR and CDR2 SFDVKD. The trim removed 4 bases at V and 4 bases at J, leaving 3 bases unmatched. CDR3 loop: CATSEPGLAGETQYF. For the CDR3, the DNA is TGTGCCACCAGTGAGCCGGGACTAGCGGGAGAGACCCAGTACTTC.

This clonotype has a single count. The junction departs from germline at one end; a sequencing error may be responsible. This chain links TRBV29-1 with TRBJ2-7; perhaps TRBD1 as D (6 bases). CDR1 SQVTM and CDR2 ANQGSEA come from the germline V gene. The CDR3 is 15 amino acids. The CDR3 DNA reads as TGCAGCATTGAAGATCTAGGCAGGGGAACCTACGAGCAGTACTTC. This gives the protein CSIEDLGRGTYEQYF.

The CDR3 DNA is TGTGCCAGCAGCCAAGGCCAGCTAAGTCGGGAGACCCAGTACTTC. This translates into CASSQGQLSRETQYF. V is TRBV14 and J is TRBJ2-5; D is ambiguous. This CDR3 is 15 amino acids long. Germline CDR1 is SGHDN and CDR2 is FVKESK. Trimming removed 1 base from V and 5 bases from J, with 14 bases in between. The full variable domain, with the rest looked up from reference TRBV14 and TRBJ2-5, is EAGVTQFPSHSVIEKGQTVTLRCDPISGHDNLYWYRRVMGKEIKFLLHFVKESKQDESGMPNNRFLAERTGGTYSTLKVQPAELEDSGVYFCASSQGQLSRETQYFGPGTRLLVL.

As concerns this clonotype: At one boundary the junction diverges from the germline segment, which might be a read error. The V and J genes are TRBV7-9 and TRBJ2-6; 11 bases are a match to TRBD1. The CDR3 length is 14 residues. From germline, CDR1 is SEHNR and CDR2 FQNEAQ (reference sequence). The CDR3 DNA follows: TGTGCCAGCAGCTCCGGGACAGGGGGCAACGTCCTGACTTTC. Its translation is CASSSGTGGNVLTF.

This clonotype came up many times. The rearrangement links TRBV5-4 to TRBJ2-5; D ambiguous. Germline CDR1 is SGHNT and CDR2 is YYREEE (reference sequence). Trimming took 2 bases from V and 3 from J, leaving 20 bases between them. The CDR3 extends over 17 amino acids. The CDR3 loop is CASSFQGLGTIKETQYF. For the CDR3, the DNA is TGTGCCAGCAGCTTTCAAGGCCTGGGCACAATTAAAGAGACCCAGTACTTC.

In this sample, this clonotype turned up many times. This chain joins TRBV11-3 and TRBJ2-2; the match to TRBD1 covers 8 bases. The CDR3 runs to 17 residues. Germline CDR1 reads SGHNT; CDR2 reads YENEEA. V gave up 4 bases and J gave up 6 bases; unmatched junction bases: 13. CDR3 coding DNA: TGTGCCAGCAGCTCAGGTGGAGGACAGGGTCGTTCCGGGGAGCTGTTTTTT. Translated: CASSSGGGQGRSGELFF.

This chain joins TRBV15 and TRBJ1-2; maybe TRBD1 (5 bases). The CDR3 has 14 residues. The ends were cut back, 1 base at V and 6 bases at J, with 12 bases in the middle. Germline V lookup: CDR1 LNHNV, CDR2 YYDKDF (reference sequence). The CDR3 sequence: CATSRGSGFHGYTF. The CDR3, as DNA: TGTGCCACCAGCAGAGGATCAGGGTTTCATGGCTACACCTTC. Based on the CDR3 plus reference TRBV15 and TRBJ1-2, the full variable domain is DAMVIQNPRYQVTQFGKPVTLSCSQTLNHNVMYWYQQKSSQAPKLLFHYYDKDFNNEADTPDNFQSRRPNTSFCFLDIRSPGLGDTAMYLCATSRGSGFHGYTFGSGTRLTVV.

The sample holds many counts of this clonotype. This chain connects TRBV20-1 to TRBJ1-5; 8 bases agree with TRBD1. This CDR3 is 13 amino acids long. Losses at the gene ends were 7 bases for V and 9 bases for J; bases not matched to a gene: 11. Germline CDR1 and CDR2: DFQATT and SNEGSKA (reference sequence). CDR3 loop: CSVDRGRGRPQHF. The CDR3 coding sequence is TGCAGTGTTGACAGGGGACGCGGTCGGCCCCAGCATTTT.

This chain connects TRBV10-3 to TRBJ2-7; no firm D call. Trimming pared 0 bases from V and 4 bases from J, leaving 13 bases between. The CDR3 runs 15 residues. Germline values: CDR1 ENHRY, CDR2 SYGVKD. DNA of the CDR3: TGTGCCATCAGTGAGTCGTGGACCTCTACGTACGAGCAGTACTTC. Protein product: CAISESWTSTYEQYF.